The 12 T cell receptor beta chains listed next were all sequenced from one sample in a study of T cell changes during pregnancy in multiple sclerosis. Here immunoSEQ multiplex PCR was the method, and the copy in TCRdb shows in-frame clones only, minus some. The sample holds about 50,000 clones, roughly 94% seen once. The material was CD4+ T cells from peripheral blood mononuclear cells, obtained in the third trimester of pregnancy. These receptors originate from a female donor with multiple sclerosis, enrolled in a pregnancy study.

V usage is TRBV7-8 and J usage is TRBJ2-7, with D perhaps TRBD1 (6 bases). CDR1 and CDR2 (germline): SGHVS, FQNEAQ. Trimming left V 4 bases short and J 3 bases short, with 13 bases between. This CDR3 region has 14 residues. CDR3: CASSYTRGFYEQYF. The CDR3 DNA is TGTGCCAGCAGCTATACCAGGGGATTCTACGAGCAGTACTTC.

The V gene is TRBV6-6, the J gene TRBJ2-5; tentatively, D is TRBD1 (5 bases). The germline CDR1 and CDR2 sequences are MNHNY and SVGAGI (reference sequence). There are 15 residues in the CDR3. V was pared by 5 bases and J by 1 base, with 14 bases between. CDR3 nucleotide sequence: TGTGCCAGCAGTAGGGGCCGAGGACCCCAAGAGACCCAGTACTTC. This translates into CASSRGRGPQETQYF.

The count of this clone is one. J is TRBJ1-1 and V is TRBV6-1; 8 bases line up with TRBD1. CDR3 length equals 11 residues. Germline V gene sequence: CDR1 MNHNS, CDR2 SASEGT. Germline trimming cut 8 bases from V and 5 bases from J; bases unmatched to any gene: 1. The CDR3, as DNA: TGTGCCAGCCGGACAGGGACTGAAGCTTTCTTT. Protein: CASRTGTEAFF.

The gene calls are TRBV6-6 and TRBJ1-1; perhaps TRBD1 as D (5 bases). Trimming left V 1 base short and J 1 base short, with 13 bases between. Looked up from germline, CDR1 is MNHNY and CDR2 is SVGAGI (reference sequence). The CDR3 is made up of 16 amino acids. The CDR3 DNA follows: TGTGCCAGCAGTTACTTTAGACAGCTAAGGAACACTGAAGCTTTCTTT. Translation gives CASSYFRQLRNTEAFF.

The gene calls are TRBV7-9 and TRBJ1-1, with 12 nucleotides matching TRBD1. The CDR3 is 16 residues long. Losses at the gene ends were 5 bases for V and 4 bases for J; bases not matched to a gene: 8. Germline assignment: CDR1 SEHNR and CDR2 FQNEAQ (reference sequence). CDR3 sequence: CASSTRDRGRITEAFF. For the CDR3, the DNA is TGTGCCAGCAGCACCCGGGACAGGGGGCGTATCACTGAAGCTTTCTTT.

This chain links TRBV9 with TRBJ1-2; the match to TRBD1 covers 7 bases. The trim removed 3 bases at V and 7 bases at J, leaving 3 bases unmatched. The CDR3 covers 12 residues. CDR1 is SGDLS and CDR2 is YYNGEE in the germline V gene. The CDR3 DNA reads TGTGCCAGCAGCGAGGGGGCATTTGGCTACACCTTC. Protein product: CASSEGAFGYTF.

V usage is TRBV27 and J usage is TRBJ2-5; 13 bases line up with TRBD2. The CDR3 runs 17 residues. The germline V gene encodes CDR1 MNHEY and CDR2 SMNVEV (reference sequence). Unmatched junction bases numbered 9, after V lost 6 bases and J lost 2 bases. The CDR3 sequence is CASSHLRLAGGQETQYF. CDR3 bases: TGTGCCAGCAGCCACCTTCGACTAGCGGGAGGACAAGAGACCCAGTACTTC.

The V gene is TRBV11-2, the J gene TRBJ2-1, with 10 bases fitting TRBD2. Germline CDR1 is SGHAT and CDR2 is FQNNGV. This CDR3 is 17 amino acids long. V trimming: 6 bases; J trimming: 5 bases; junction bases outside the gene matches: 13. The CDR3 spells CASRPTSGNPLHNEQFF. CDR3 sequence (DNA): TGTGCCAGCAGACCTACTAGCGGGAATCCCCTCCACAATGAGCAGTTCTTC.

This clone was found a few times. The chain combines TRBV6-1 with TRBJ1-1, with 7 nucleotides matching TRBD1. Germline CDR1 and CDR2: MNHNS and SASEGT. Trimming cost V 5 bases and J 8 bases; bases outside gene matches: 11. CDR3 length: 14 amino acids. CDR3 DNA: TGTGCCAGCAGTTCACGGAAGGGGGCCCCGGAAGCTTTCTTT. This gives the protein CASSSRKGAPEAFF.

The V call is TRBV6-1, the J call TRBJ1-3, with D perhaps matching TRBD1 (5 bases). CDR1 and CDR2 from the germline V gene are MNHNS and SASEGT. V gave up 2 bases and J gave up 4 bases, with 9 bases separating them. The CDR3 loop spans 14 amino acids. The CDR3 region is CASSEPGSGNTIYF. Here the CDR3 DNA reads TGTGCCAGCAGTGAACCAGGGTCCGGAAACACCATATATTTT.

This clone was recorded once. The chain has TRBV7-2 and TRBJ1-1; D remains ambiguous. CDR1 and CDR2 from the germline V gene are SGHTA and FQGNSA. This CDR3 region has 12 residues. Trimming pared 2 bases from V and 10 bases from J, leaving 11 bases between. CDR3 sequence: CASSLFESGAFF. As DNA, the CDR3 is TGTGCCAGCAGCTTATTTGAGTCGGGAGCTTTCTTT.

The V and J genes are TRBV9 and TRBJ1-3, with D maybe TRBD1 (5 bases). Trimming removed 4 bases at V and 0 bases at J, with 11 bases between. The CDR3 is 15 amino acids. Germline-derived CDR1 and CDR2 are SGDLS and YYNGEE. CDR3 region: CASSQGDSSGNTIYF. The DNA of the CDR3 is TGTGCCAGCAGCCAAGGGGATAGCTCTGGAAACACCATATATTTT.